One and the same sample provided the 16 T cell receptor beta chains below, sequenced in a study of cytomegalovirus exposure and HLA in healthy donors. Use of 60 Vbeta and 13 Jbeta primers characterized the PCR. This table comes from immunoSEQ multiplex PCR, and its TCRdb copy is limited to in-frame clones, with some not included. This table has about 95,000 clones, 75% to 85% appearing once. The sample taken for sequencing was PBMCs. These receptors originate from a young man in good health and CMV-seropositive.

The CDR3 loop reads CASSIDPSGRINEQFF. Here the CDR3 DNA reads TGTGCCAGTAGTATAGACCCTAGCGGGAGGATAAATGAGCAGTTCTTC. The chain joins TRBV19 to TRBJ2-1; 11 bases agree with TRBD2. V dropped 0 bases and J dropped 7; count of bases not matched to a gene: 5. CDR3 length equals 16 residues. Germline values: CDR1 LNHDA, CDR2 SQIVND (reference sequence).

This clone was found once. The V call is TRBV5-5, the J call TRBJ2-2; D is unclear. Germline values: CDR1 SGHKS, CDR2 YYEKEE (reference sequence). The V and J ends lost 3 bases and 1 base respectively, with 10 bases between them. CDR3 length: 15 amino acids. CDR3 loop: CASSYVRQNTGELFF. For the CDR3, the DNA is TGTGCCAGCAGCTACGTCCGACAGAACACCGGGGAGCTGTTTTTT.

Here the CDR3 reads CASRKGTGDRNTEAFF. DNA of the CDR3: TGCGCCAGCAGAAAAGGGACAGGGGACCGGAACACTGAAGCTTTCTTT. This chain connects TRBV5-1 to TRBJ1-1; 10 nucleotides line up with TRBD1. The V and J ends lost 5 bases and 1 base, in that order; junction bases with no gene match: 8. The CDR3 sequence is 16 residues long. Germline lookup yields CDR1 SGHRS and CDR2 YFSETQ.

The chain joins TRBV25-1 to TRBJ2-3, with D tentatively TRBD1 (5 bases). This CDR3 spans 16 amino acids. Germline V CDR1 and CDR2: MGHDK, SYGVNS. V dropped 1 base and J dropped 1 base, with 12 bases sitting between them. Written as DNA, the CDR3 is TGTGCCAGCAGTGAATTCGGAGTAGGGGGCACAGATACGCAGTATTTT. Its protein product is CASSEFGVGGTDTQYF.

The genes are TRBV27 and TRBJ2-1; TRBD2 aligns across 9 bases. In germline, CDR1 is MNHEY, CDR2 SMNVEV (reference sequence). The CDR3 runs to 15 residues. With 7 bases clipped from V and 5 bases from J, the junction kept 9 bases outside the gene matches. CDR3 DNA: TGTGCCAGCACAAAAATCGGGACTAGCAACAATGAGCAGTTCTTC. This encodes CASTKIGTSNNEQFF.

This clone was detected once. The rearrangement joins TRBV6-5 to TRBJ1-2, with TRBD1 identical over 9 bases. Germline CDR1 MNHEY, CDR2 SVGAGI. The V gene end was trimmed by 4 bases and the J gene end by 4 bases; junction bases not matched to a gene: 10. CDR3 length: 16 residues. The chain's CDR3 is CASSWIFGQGIYGYTF. The CDR3 bases are TGTGCCAGCAGTTGGATCTTCGGACAGGGGATCTATGGCTACACCTTC.

The rearrangement links TRBV7-2 to TRBJ1-1; D uncertain. There are 17 residues in the CDR3. The V gene's germline CDR1 is SGHTA and CDR2 FQGNSA. V lost 5 bases and J lost 5, with 24 bases in between. The CDR3 region is CASSLSAKVTVGTEAFF. For the CDR3, the DNA is TGTGCCAGCAGCCTTAGCGCTAAGGTAACGGTCGGAACTGAAGCTTTCTTT.

The V and J genes are TRBV4-1 and TRBJ2-7; TRBD1 matches at 7 bases. The CDR3 loop spans 19 amino acids. V dropped 2 bases and J dropped 1; count of bases not matched to a gene: 17. Germline V gene data show CDR1 as MGHRA and CDR2 as YSYEKL. CDR3 residues: CASSQRSNPGQPFSYEQYF. The CDR3 DNA sequence: TGCGCCAGCAGCCAAAGAAGTAACCCGGGACAGCCCTTTTCCTACGAGCAGTACTTC.

The chain combines TRBV4-1 with TRBJ1-2, with 10 nucleotides matching TRBD1. With V trimmed by 1 base and J by 4 bases, 0 bases remained unmatched. CDR1 and CDR2 from the germline V gene are MGHRA and YSYEKL. The CDR3 loop spans 14 amino acids. CDR3 residues: CASSQGQGAYGYTF. CDR3 sequence (DNA): TGCGCCAGCAGCCAAGGACAGGGGGCCTATGGCTACACCTTC.

This chain links TRBV5-1 with TRBJ2-5; 10 positions agree with TRBD2. The end of the DNA is better explained by TRBJ2-7, so the J call may be wrong. From germline, CDR1 is SGHRS and CDR2 YFSETQ. This CDR3 is 16 amino acids long. CDR3 residues: CASSLAGTSATYEQYF. For the CDR3, the DNA is TGCGCCAGCAGCTTGGCCGGGACTAGCGCGACCTACGAGCAGTACTTC.

The chain is built from TRBV6-6 and TRBJ2-7, with 11 bases aligning to TRBD1. V trimming: 7 bases; J trimming: 2 bases; junction bases outside the gene matches: 1. The V gene's germline CDR1 is MNHNY and CDR2 SVGAGI (reference sequence). CDR3 length: 13 residues. The CDR3 DNA is TGTGCCAGCAAGGGACAGGGGGCCTACGAGCAGTACTTC. The encoded protein is CASKGQGAYEQYF.

The rearrangement uses TRBV4-3 and TRBJ1-2; no clear D. Trimming pared 0 bases from V and 2 bases from J, leaving 13 bases between. Germline loops: CDR1 LGHNA, CDR2 YSLEER. There are 16 residues in the CDR3. The CDR3 DNA follows: TGCGCCAGCAGCCAAGATATGAGGCAGCGGAACTATGGCTACACCTTC. Translation gives CASSQDMRQRNYGYTF.

The chain has TRBV10-3 and TRBJ1-1; no definite D call. CDR1 and CDR2 (germline): ENHRY, SYGVKD. The CDR3 is 13 amino acids. Trimming left V 10 bases short and J 5 bases short, with 17 bases between. CDR3: CATAPGGETEAFF. The CDR3 coding sequence is TGTGCCACCGCCCCAGGAGGAGAGACTGAAGCTTTCTTT.

This rearrangement joins TRBV11-3 to TRBJ2-1, with 9 bases identical to TRBD1. J was trimmed by 6 bases and V by 2 bases; bases with no gene match: 8. This CDR3 comprises 16 residues. Germline-derived CDR1 and CDR2 are SGHNT and YENEEA. The CDR3 region is CASSLISGQGSNEQFF. The CDR3 DNA sequence: TGTGCCAGCAGCTTAATCTCCGGACAGGGGTCCAATGAGCAGTTCTTC. Full variable domain (outside the CDR3, taken from reference TRBV11-3 and TRBJ2-1): EAGVVQSPRYKIIEKKQPVAFWCNPISGHNTLYWYLQNLGQGPELLIRYENEEAVDDSQLPKDRFSAERLKGVDSTLKIQPAELGDSAVYLCASSLISGQGSNEQFFGPGTRLTVL.

The gene calls are TRBV4-2 and TRBJ1-5; 7 positions agree with TRBD1. The CDR3 totals 14 residues. The germline V gene encodes CDR1 LGHNA and CDR2 YNFKEQ. V gave up 1 base and J gave up 5 bases; unmatched junction bases: 2. This chain's CDR3 is CASSQGTGDQPQHF. Here the CDR3 DNA reads TGTGCCAGCAGCCAAGGGACAGGAGATCAGCCCCAGCATTTT.

The genes are TRBV18 and TRBJ2-7; 9 bases are shared with TRBD1. The CDR3 consists of 20 residues. Trimming took 0 bases from V and 7 from J; bases not matched to a gene: 22. Germline loops: CDR1 KGHSH, CDR2 LQKENI. In DNA form, the CDR3 reads TGTGCCAGCTCACCACCTCTGGGACAGGGCACCGTTAAAGGTCTGGGGGAGCAGTACTTC. This translates into CASSPPLGQGTVKGLGEQYF. The full variable domain, with the rest looked up from reference TRBV18 and TRBJ2-7, is NAGVMQNPRHLVRRRGQEARLRCSPMKGHSHVYWYRQLPEEGLKFMVYLQKENIIDESGMPKERFSAEFPKEGPSILRIQQVVRGDSAAYFCASSPPLGQGTVKGLGEQYFGPGTRLTVT.